The 24 T cell receptor beta chains reported below all come from one sample, sequenced in a study of OX40 agonist ivuxolimab in advanced cancers. The data were produced by immunoSEQ multiplex PCR, yet TCRdb's version contains in-frame clones alone and is incomplete. The top ten clones hold around 8.7% of a sample with roughly 92,000 clones, less than 95% of them seen once. The material was CD4+ or CD8+ T cells sorted from blood, obtained in a trial of the OX40 agonist ivuxolimab. The receptors derive from an adult with an advanced solid tumor such as melanoma, head and neck, liver or kidney cancer.

The chain carries TRBV27 and TRBJ2-3; the match to TRBD2 covers 8 bases. Germline values: CDR1 MNHEY, CDR2 SMNVEV (reference sequence). V lost 5 bases, J lost 2 bases, and 9 bases stayed unmatched. The CDR3 has 16 amino acids. The CDR3 spells CASSTSLAELTDTQYF. The DNA for the CDR3 is TGTGCCAGCAGTACCTCACTAGCGGAACTCACAGATACGCAGTATTTT.

The V call is TRBV19, the J call TRBJ2-2; D is perhaps TRBD1 (6 bases). The germline gives CDR1 LNHDA, CDR2 SQIVND (reference sequence). This CDR3 contains 15 residues. V dropped 7 bases and J dropped 0 bases, with 12 bases sitting between them. CDR3 residues: CASTQGFSNTGELFF. The CDR3 DNA is TGTGCCAGTACCCAGGGGTTTTCGAACACCGGGGAGCTGTTTTTT.

This chain connects TRBV6-1 to TRBJ2-5, with 9 bases matching TRBD2. The V and J ends lost 3 bases and 0 bases, in that order; junction bases with no gene match: 11. The V gene's germline CDR1 is MNHNS and CDR2 SASEGT. The CDR3 runs to 18 residues. CDR3 region: CASSDIELSGRYQETQYF. The DNA for the CDR3 is TGTGCCAGCAGTGACATAGAGCTCAGCGGGAGGTACCAAGAGACCCAGTACTTC.

The chain joins TRBV27 to TRBJ2-7; perhaps TRBD2 as D (6 bases). Trimming removed 4 bases from V and 5 bases from J, with 15 bases in between. Per the germline V gene, CDR1 is MNHEY and CDR2 is SMNVEV (reference sequence). The CDR3 covers 14 residues. The chain's CDR3 is CASSYGTAVDEQYF. CDR3 nucleotides: TGTGCCAGCAGTTACGGGACTGCCGTCGACGAGCAGTACTTC.

Of note for this clone: The identical CDR3 is also encoded by other nucleotide sequences in the sample. This chain's CDR3 is CASSPRLAGGTGELFF. CDR3 nucleotide sequence: TGTGCCAGTAGTCCCCGACTAGCGGGAGGCACCGGGGAGCTGTTTTTT. The chain uses TRBV19 and TRBJ2-2; TRBD2 matches 13 bases. V lost 5 bases and J lost 4; bases outside the gene matches: 4. The CDR3 consists of 16 residues. The germline gives CDR1 LNHDA, CDR2 SQIVND (reference sequence).

The V and J genes are TRBV6-5 and TRBJ2-1; 7 nucleotides line up with TRBD2. There are 14 residues in the CDR3. Per the germline V gene, CDR1 is MNHEY and CDR2 is SVGAGI. V lost 0 bases and J lost 6; bases outside the gene matches: 2. CDR3 bases: TGTGCCAGCAGTTACTCGAGCGGGGTCAATGAGCAGTTCTTC. It codes for CASSYSSGVNEQFF.

This sequence joins TRBV5-1 and TRBJ2-5; TRBD2 matches 12 bases. V shed 4 bases and J 11 bases; nucleotides not matched to a gene: 18. The CDR3 length is 17 residues. Germline CDR1 is SGHRS and CDR2 is YFSETQ. The CDR3 DNA reads TGCGCCAGCAGCCGAGAGATGACTAGCGGGAGTTCTAGAAGACAGTACTTC. Residues: CASSREMTSGSSRRQYF.

The CDR3 sequence: CASSLSDRGPSYEQYF. The CDR3 DNA reads TGTGCCAGCAGTTTATCGGACAGGGGTCCTTCCTACGAGCAGTACTTC. V is TRBV27 and J is TRBJ2-7, with 9 positions matching TRBD1. The germline V gene has CDR1 MNHEY and CDR2 SMNVEV (reference sequence). There are 16 residues in the CDR3. With 0 bases clipped from V and 1 base from J, the junction kept 4 bases outside the gene matches.

V gene TRBV6-5 combines with J gene TRBJ1-2; D ambiguous. Germline V gene sequence: CDR1 MNHEY, CDR2 SVGAGI. The CDR3 totals 14 residues. V was shortened by 8 bases and J by 3 bases, with 16 bases between the two germline ends. The CDR3 region is CASAEGQADYGYTF. The CDR3 DNA sequence: TGTGCCAGCGCAGAGGGCCAGGCGGACTATGGCTACACCTTC.

This sequence joins TRBV6-1 and TRBJ1-1; D is unclear. The germline V gene encodes CDR1 MNHNS and CDR2 SASEGT. The CDR3 length is 11 residues. Trimming pared 5 bases from V and 8 bases from J, leaving 9 bases between. Here the CDR3 DNA reads TGTGCCAGCAGTTGGGGAGACGAAGCTTTCTTT. This sequence encodes CASSWGDEAFF.

V is TRBV7-2 and J is TRBJ2-7; perhaps D is TRBD1 or TRBD2 (5 bases each). V was trimmed by 1 base and J by 3 bases, leaving 13 bases between them. Germline-derived CDR1 and CDR2 are SGHTA and FQGNSA. This CDR3 is built from 15 residues. Here the CDR3 DNA reads TGTGCCAGCAGCTTAGGATCGGGGCCCCACTACGAGCAGTACTTC. Its protein product is CASSLGSGPHYEQYF.

This chain uses TRBV5-4 with TRBJ1-2; D may be TRBD1 (6 bases). Germline CDR1 is SGHNT and CDR2 is YYREEE (reference sequence). V dropped 0 bases and J dropped 2 bases, with 11 bases sitting between them. This CDR3 comprises 15 residues. CDR3 in DNA: TGTGCCAGCAGCTTGGATTGGGGGCTCAACTATGGCTACACCTTC. Residues: CASSLDWGLNYGYTF.

This chain connects TRBV27 to TRBJ1-3; D call uncertain. Germline V lookup: CDR1 MNHEY, CDR2 SMNVEV (reference sequence). The CDR3 runs 13 residues. Trimming took 8 bases from V and 4 from J, leaving 12 bases between them. CDR3 sequence reads: CASPPGYGNTIYF. Written as DNA, the CDR3 is TGTGCCAGCCCTCCCGGATACGGAAACACCATATATTTT.

The V and J genes are TRBV27 and TRBJ1-4, with TRBD1 matching over 8 bases. CDR1 is MNHEY, CDR2 SMNVEV, per germline (reference sequence). V was clipped by 4 bases and J by 8 bases; unmatched bases: 3. This CDR3 comprises 13 residues. The CDR3, as DNA: TGTGCCAGCAGTTCAGGGGGCGGAGAAAAACTGTTTTTT. Translated, it gives CASSSGGGEKLFF.

V and J are TRBV30 and TRBJ1-2; TRBD1 is a possible D gene (5 bases). The CDR3 contains 14 residues. The V gene's germline CDR1 is GTSNPN and CDR2 SVGIG (reference sequence). The ends were cut back, 3 bases at V and 7 bases at J, with 18 bases in the middle. The CDR3 DNA reads TGTGCCTGGAGCCAATACGGGGGAACCGGTGGCTACACCTTC. Translating it yields CAWSQYGGTGGYTF.

This clone was counted a single time. A far larger clone is a single base away, which makes a read error likely. Different DNA sequences within this sample yield the same CDR3. The chain's CDR3 is CASSPNTGELFF. CDR3 sequence (DNA): TGTGCCAGCTCTCCGAACACCGGGGAGCTGTTTTTT. The chain joins TRBV18 to TRBJ2-2; unclear D gene. Trimming removed 6 bases at V and 0 bases at J, with 2 bases between. CDR3 size: 12 residues. CDR1 and CDR2 from the germline V gene are KGHSH and LQKENI.

This chain connects TRBV7-8 to TRBJ1-2; 7 bases line up with TRBD1. CDR1 and CDR2 from the germline V gene are SGHVS and FQNEAQ. V shed 2 bases, J shed 5 bases, and the junction held 5 bases outside the gene matches. This CDR3 has 14 amino acids. The chain's CDR3 is CASSLTRDSYGYTF. The CDR3 region has the DNA TGTGCCAGCAGCTTAACCCGGGACAGTTATGGCTACACCTTC.

The chain employs TRBV2 and TRBJ2-5, with 8 nucleotides matching TRBD1. This CDR3 is built from 15 residues. Germline V gives CDR1 SNHLY, CDR2 FYNNEI. V dropped 4 bases and J dropped 5; count of bases not matched to a gene: 9. CDR3 nucleotides: TGTGCCAGCAGTGTACATCAGGGGGCGGGGGAGACCCAGTACTTC. This codes for CASSVHQGAGETQYF.

The rearrangement links TRBV19 to TRBJ2-7, with D perhaps matching TRBD1 or TRBD2 (5 bases each). The CDR3 totals 11 residues. From germline, CDR1 is LNHDA and CDR2 SQIVND (reference sequence). Between the trimmed V and J ends, which lost 8 bases and 3 bases, there was a span of 8 bases. CDR3 nucleotide sequence: TGTGCCAGTCCGAGGGGCTACGAGCAGTACTTC. Residues: CASPRGYEQYF.

In its sample, this clone was seen once. This chain connects TRBV10-1 to TRBJ1-1, with D possibly matching TRBD1 (5 bases). CDR1 and CDR2 from the germline V gene are WNHNN and SYGVQD (reference sequence). V was pared by 0 bases and J by 11 bases, with 13 bases between. The CDR3 extends over 13 amino acids. CDR3 sequence (DNA): TGCGCCAGCAGTGAGTCAGTAGGGGACCCGGCTTTCTTT. This sequence encodes CASSESVGDPAFF.

The chain uses TRBV11-2 and TRBJ2-7, with no clear D. The CDR3 runs 11 residues. The ends were cut back, 5 bases at V and 5 bases at J, with 7 bases in the middle. CDR1 SGHAT and CDR2 FQNNGV come from the germline V gene. The CDR3 region is CASSHQDEQYF. The CDR3 region has the DNA TGTGCCAGCAGCCATCAGGACGAGCAGTACTTC.

With regard to this clone: The identical CDR3 is also encoded by other nucleotide sequences in the sample. The chain carries TRBV7-9 and TRBJ1-1, with D unresolved. The CDR3 covers 11 residues. V was trimmed by 3 bases and J by 4 bases, leaving 3 bases between them. Germline CDR1 is SEHNR and CDR2 is FQNEAQ (reference sequence). The CDR3 DNA sequence: TGTGCCAGCAGCTTGGGCACTGAAGCTTTCTTT. This translates into CASSLGTEAFF.

The gene calls are TRBV5-4 and TRBJ2-7, with D possibly matching TRBD1 (6 bases). V was pared by 3 bases and J by 2 bases, with 12 bases between. The CDR3 covers 14 residues. Germline V gives CDR1 SGHNT, CDR2 YYREEE (reference sequence). The CDR3 DNA reads as TGTGCCAGCAGCTCAAAGGGGGTTACCTACGAGCAGTACTTC. Its protein product is CASSSKGVTYEQYF.

The rearrangement joins TRBV19 to TRBJ2-7, with TRBD1 matching over 12 bases. The junction had 8 bases not matched to a gene; V was cut back by 5 bases and J by 6 bases. This CDR3 contains 15 residues. Germline V gives CDR1 LNHDA, CDR2 SQIVND (reference sequence). CDR3 residues: CASSLVGQGASEQYF. CDR3 DNA sequence: TGTGCCAGTAGTCTAGTGGGACAGGGGGCCTCCGAGCAGTACTTC.